This T cell receptor (beta chain) is from a study of identical twins. In TCRdb, the 5' RACE reads were re-called with MiXCR into one record per CDR3 protein. The sample carries nearly 650,000 distinct CDR3 sequences, roughly 6.6% recorded once. The same sample was also used in a study of yellow fever vaccine responses in identical twins. That work adds: Twins' vaccine T cell responses reportedly seemed partly convergent and partly personalized.

This receptor was taken from a woman between 18 and 30 years old in good health. The sample was PBMCs.

The CDR3 reads CSAILAGGSRSSYNEQFF. The CDR3 region has the DNA TGCAGTGCTATACTAGCGGGGGGTTCCAGGAGCTCCTACAATGAGCAGTTCTTC. The chain links TRBV20-1 to TRBJ2-1, with 12 nucleotides matching TRBD2. The germline gives CDR1 DFQATT, CDR2 SNEGSKA (reference sequence). This CDR3 is 18 amino acids long. J was trimmed by 0 bases and V by 4 bases; bases with no gene match: 10.